The next 3 T cell receptor beta chains were all read from a single sample in a study of cytomegalovirus exposure and HLA in healthy donors. It was with 60 Vbeta and 13 Jbeta primers that the PCR ran. The protocol was immunoSEQ multiplex PCR, while the TCRdb copy is restricted to in-frame clones and leaves out a portion. The sample has tens of thousands of clones, approximately 79% seen once. Sequencing was performed on PBMCs. The receptors come from a woman between 35 and 50 years old in good health and CMV-seropositive.

The rearrangement links TRBV5-8 to TRBJ1-4; 9 positions match TRBD1. V shed 3 bases and J 5 bases; nucleotides not matched to a gene: 2. The CDR3 runs 14 residues. Per germline, CDR1 SGHTS and CDR2 YDEGEE. CDR3 loop: CASSSGTGNEKLFF. In DNA, the CDR3 is TGTGCCAGCAGCTCCGGGACAGGGAATGAAAAACTGTTTTTT.

The chain is built from TRBV5-1 and TRBJ1-1, with TRBD1 matching over 7 bases. CDR1 SGHRS and CDR2 YFSETQ come from the germline V gene. The CDR3 length is 15 residues. Trimming took 5 bases from V and 7 from J; bases not matched to a gene: 14. The CDR3 sequence: CASSSRMGTELEAFF. The CDR3 DNA follows: TGCGCCAGCAGTTCCCGGATGGGGACAGAGCTTGAAGCTTTCTTT.

This chain connects TRBV4-1 to TRBJ2-1; 10 nucleotides agree with TRBD2. The V gene's germline CDR1 is MGHRA and CDR2 YSYEKL. There are 12 residues in the CDR3. The V gene end was trimmed by 5 bases and the J gene end by 15 bases; junction bases not matched to a gene: 7. CDR3 sequence (DNA): TGCGCCAGCAGCGGGAGCGGGGGGGTGCGGTTCTTC. Amino acid sequence: CASSGSGGVRFF.